This T cell receptor beta chain comes out of a study of shared clonotypes between healthy human individuals. Overall study: Three plates were used per donor for CD4 naive, three for CD4 memory, two for CD8 naive and one for CD8 memory. Study-level results: Tissues were not sampled, only blood, and their repertoires likely differ.

Methods used by the authors: Junction-only sequences without quality scores were provided by ImmunoSEQ, so filtering was different. TCRdb's copy holds only in-frame clones and misses some; the assay was immunoSEQ multiplex PCR. The D gene and trimming were derived from the DNA, and the V and J assignments and clone size from that table. The sample has roughly 1,000,000 clones, around 82% seen once. In the case of this clone: Its antigen remains unknown.

The sample comprised memory CD4+ T cells from PBMCs. Noted subset: CD45RA-negative fraction. This clonotype was sampled from a man aged 18 to 35 in good health. Some clones in this sample may be carry-over from other donors' samples.

This CDR3 is CASSSTGANNEQFF. The CDR3 DNA follows: TGCGCCAGCAGCTCGACAGGGGCCAACAATGAGCAGTTCTTC. The rearrangement uses TRBV5-1 and TRBJ2-1, with 8 bases identical to TRBD1. Germline V lookup: CDR1 SGHRS, CDR2 YFSETQ. The ends lost 3 bases at V and 5 bases at J; junction bases unmatched: 4. This CDR3 has 14 residues.